This is a list of T cell receptor beta chains from one sample in a study of shared clonotypes between healthy human individuals. Sequencing was performed with immunoSEQ multiplex PCR; in TCRdb, only in-frame clones are kept and a portion is missing. The table lists more than 2,000,000 clones, approximately 94% of them singletons. The specimen was naive CD4+ T cells sorted from blood. These receptors were collected from a man younger than 35 in good health. Both conserved end residues are part of each CDR3. The D gene is left open where the match is weak. Size tells how often a clone was seen (once, few, many) or the class of an expanded clone, and some rows leave it out.

>14|.|TRBV18|TRBJ1-2|TRBD1
TGTGCCAGCTCACCCCCCGGGACAGGGTATGGCTACACCTTC
CASSPPGTGYGYTF
>16|.|TRBV19|TRBJ2-1|TRBD2
TGTGCCAGTACTAAGCGGGCGGGAGGGAAAAACAATGAGCAGTTCTTC
CASTKRAGGKNNEQFF
>13|.|TRBV10-2|TRBJ1-4|TRBD1
TGCGCCAGCAGTGAGTTCAAGGGACAGGGCCTGTTTTTT
CASSEFKGQGLFF
>15|.|TRBV7-9|TRBJ2-7|.
TGTGCCAGCCTGGCCGCTCTACGGAGCTCCTACGAGCAGTACTTC
CASLAALRSSYEQYF
>15|.|TRBV7-9|TRBJ2-5|TRBD1
TGTGCCAGCACCCATACCCAGGGGGCAGTGGCGACCCAGTACTTC
CASTHTQGAVATQYF
>15|.|TRBV29-1|TRBJ2-7|TRBD1
TGCAGCGTTGAAGATAGGCAGGGGGCGTCGTACGAGCAGTACTTC
CSVEDRQGASYEQYF
>14|.|TRBV5-1|TRBJ2-7|.
TGCGCCAGCAGCTTGATCCCCTCGAACTACGAGCAGTACTTC
CASSLIPSNYEQYF
>13|.|TRBV30|TRBJ2-3|.
TGTGCCTGGAGTGCGGGCCTCACAGATACGCAGTATTTT
CAWSAGLTDTQYF
>17|.|TRBV5-1|TRBJ2-5|TRBD1
TGCGCCAGCAGCCGACGTTCCGGGACAGGGAACGGGGAGACCCAGTACTTC
CASSRRSGTGNGETQYF
>15|once|TRBV4-3|TRBJ1-5|TRBD1
TGCGCCAGCAGCCGAAACAGGGGTATCAATCAGCCCCAGCATTTT
CASSRNRGINQPQHF
>13|.|TRBV7-2|TRBJ2-5|.
TGTGCCAGCAGCTTAGGAGGGAAAGAGACCCAGTACTTC
CASSLGGKETQYF